This T cell receptor beta chain is from a study of technical replicates of blood from several donors. CDR1 is SGHDN and CDR2 is FVKESK in the germline V gene. V lost 3 bases to trimming and J lost 5 bases, with 10 bases between them. This CDR3 comprises 13 residues. The repertoire was sequenced with immunoSEQ multiplex PCR; TCRdb's copy has only in-frame clones and lacks some. The table lists tens of thousands of clones, roughly 92% of them singletons. The chain is built from TRBV14 and TRBJ1-1, with a weak D call TRBD1 (5 bases). The source is a human donor in good health. Material for sequencing was T cells isolated from PBMCs. For the CDR3, the DNA is TGTGCCAGCAGCCAGGTTACAGGTACTGAAGCTTTCTTT. This sequence encodes CASSQVTGTEAFF. Variable domain in full (rest from reference TRBV14 and TRBJ1-1): EAGVTQFPSHSVIEKGQTVTLRCDPISGHDNLYWYRRVMGKEIKFLLHFVKESKQDESGMPNNRFLAERTGGTYSTLKVQPAELEDSGVYFCASSQVTGTEAFFGQGTRLTVV.